This passage covers 21 T cell receptor beta chains from one sample sequenced in a study of memory CD4+ T cells and cytomegalovirus serostatus. Assay used: immunoSEQ multiplex PCR; TCRdb lists only in-frame clones, some missing. The table includes some 57,000 clones, around 79% detected once. The sort gate was single viable CD3+CD4+CD8-CD45RO+ cells for memory CD4+ T cells. The material sequenced was memory CD4+ T cells from blood. Receptors originate from an adult in good health and CMV-seronegative.

The rearrangement joins TRBV6-5 to TRBJ2-5, with a possible D match to TRBD2 (7 bases). The CDR3 length is 15 residues. CDR1 is MNHEY, CDR2 SVGAGI, per germline. Trimming removed 6 bases at V and 5 bases at J, with 19 bases between. In DNA form, the CDR3 reads TGTGCCAGCAGGCACGGGACCAAGGGGGGGGAGACCCAGTACTTC. Protein product: CASRHGTKGGETQYF.

The chain has TRBV18 and TRBJ2-1, with D possibly TRBD2 on 6 matching bases. Germline lookup yields CDR1 KGHSH and CDR2 LQKENI. The CDR3 sequence is 17 residues long. With 3 bases removed from V and 4 bases from J, the gap between germline ends came to 19 bases. CDR3 sequence reads: CASSPRSSGPSYNEQFF. The CDR3 coding sequence is TGTGCCAGCTCACCCCGTTCGAGCGGGCCCTCTTACAATGAGCAGTTCTTC.

This clone was observed once. The chain carries TRBV6-1 and TRBJ1-2; D unresolved. The germline V gene has CDR1 MNHNS and CDR2 SASEGT. This CDR3 contains 15 residues. The V and J ends lost 2 bases and 0 bases respectively, with 10 bases between them. CDR3 sequence: CASSERAGSNYGYTF. Written as DNA, the CDR3 is TGTGCCAGCAGTGAACGGGCAGGTTCTAACTATGGCTACACCTTC.

The J gene is TRBJ1-1, the V gene TRBV4-1; the D gene is possibly TRBD1 (5 bases). The CDR3 has 13 residues. CDR1 is MGHRA, CDR2 YSYEKL, per germline. V shed 1 base and J shed 6 bases, with 9 bases lying between them. The CDR3 nucleotides read TGCGCCAGCAGCCAAGGGGGGAGGGCTGAAGCTTTCTTT. Protein product: CASSQGGRAEAFF.

This chain links TRBV29-1 with TRBJ2-1, with TRBD2 identical over 10 bases. With 3 bases clipped from V and 10 bases from J, the junction kept 6 bases outside the gene matches. The germline CDR1 and CDR2 sequences are SQVTM and ANQGSEA. This CDR3 contains 13 residues. The CDR3 reads CSVDLAGVREQFF. In DNA form, the CDR3 reads TGCAGCGTTGACCTAGCGGGAGTGCGCGAGCAGTTCTTC.

Points on this clone: The sample holds other DNA sequences that translate to the same CDR3. The V call is TRBV5-1, the J call TRBJ2-7; unclear D gene. Trimming pared 1 base from V and 3 bases from J, leaving 8 bases between. This CDR3 has 13 residues. Germline CDR1 SGHRS, CDR2 YFSETQ. In nucleotides, the CDR3 is TGCGCCAGCAGCTTGAGAGGTAACTACGAGCAGTACTTC. It is translated as CASSLRGNYEQYF.

The chain employs TRBV28 and TRBJ1-2; 7 nucleotides align to TRBD1. CDR3 length: 14 amino acids. Germline CDR1 MDHEN, CDR2 SYDVKM. Germline trimming cut 3 bases from V and 4 bases from J; bases unmatched to any gene: 5. CDR3 protein: CASSLQGGSYGYTF. The CDR3 nucleotides read TGTGCCAGCAGTTTGCAAGGGGGCTCCTATGGCTACACCTTC.

The J gene is TRBJ2-1, the V gene TRBV11-2; D is unclear. The CDR3 is 13 amino acids. The germline CDR1 and CDR2 sequences are SGHAT and FQNNGV. V lost 0 bases and J 3 bases, leaving 3 bases between the germline ends. The CDR3 sequence: CASSLEGYNEQFF. The CDR3, as DNA: TGTGCCAGCAGCTTAGAGGGCTACAATGAGCAGTTCTTC.

The chain recombines TRBV4-2 with TRBJ2-1; 8 bases align to TRBD2. Germline V gene lookup returns CDR1 LGHNA and CDR2 YNFKEQ. The CDR3 contains 15 residues. V gave up 2 bases and J gave up 0 bases; unmatched junction bases: 0. This CDR3 is CASSQSGSSYNEQFF. For the CDR3, the DNA is TGTGCCAGCAGCCAAAGCGGGAGCTCCTACAATGAGCAGTTCTTC.

The V and J genes are TRBV2 and TRBJ2-5; 14 bases fit TRBD2. The assigned J gene may be wrong: the sequence end matches TRBJ2-7 better. Looked up from germline, CDR1 is SNHLY and CDR2 is FYNNEI. The CDR3 loop spans 16 amino acids. The CDR3: CASRTSGGAANYEQYF. CDR3 bases: TGTGCCAGCAGGACTAGCGGGGGGGCGGCCAACTACGAGCAGTACTTC.

The chain has TRBV7-2 and TRBJ2-5, with 8 bases matching TRBD1. CDR3 length: 15 residues. Germline-derived CDR1 and CDR2 are SGHTA and FQGNSA. Trimming took 1 base from V and 4 from J; bases not matched to a gene: 5. The CDR3 DNA reads as TGTGCCAGCAGCTTAGTAGCAGGGGGCGCAGAGACCCAGTACTTC. It is translated as CASSLVAGGAETQYF. The whole variable domain, remainder taken from reference TRBV7-2 and TRBJ2-5, is GAGVSQSPSNKVTEKGKDVELRCDPISGHTALYWYRQSLGQGLEFLIYFQGNSAPDKSGLPSDRFSAERTGGSVSTLTIQRTQQEDSAVYLCASSLVAGGAETQYFGPGTRLLVL.

In its sample, this clone was seen once. The genes are TRBV5-8 and TRBJ1-2; the match to TRBD1 covers 10 bases. Germline V CDR1 and CDR2: SGHTS, YDEGEE. The CDR3 runs 14 residues. V was pared by 0 bases and J by 7 bases, with 3 bases of the junction left unmatched. The CDR3, as DNA: TGTGCCAGCAGCTTGGGCGGGACAGGGGTTGGCTACACCTTC. Protein: CASSLGGTGVGYTF.

This clone was seen a handful of times. This chain connects TRBV30 to TRBJ2-5, with 8 bases matching TRBD1. CDR3 length: 13 residues. Germline V CDR1 and CDR2: GTSNPN, SVGIG (reference sequence). Trimming at V came to 5 bases and at J to 0 bases, leaving 2 bases not matched to a gene. The CDR3 DNA reads TGTGCCTGGGCCAGGGGGCACCAAGAGACCCAGTACTTC. It codes for CAWARGHQETQYF.

This rearrangement joins TRBV29-1 to TRBJ2-1; 7 bases fit TRBD1. The germline V gene encodes CDR1 SQVTM and CDR2 ANQGSEA. The CDR3 totals 10 residues. J gave up 16 bases and V 4 bases, and 7 bases lay outside the gene matches. CDR3 in DNA: TGCAGCGTTGGGGACAGTGGAGGATTCTTC. Residues: CSVGDSGGFF.

The rearrangement joins TRBV28 to TRBJ2-5; D not resolved. Trimming pared 3 bases from V and 5 bases from J, leaving 4 bases between. The CDR3 is 11 amino acids. Germline V CDR1 and CDR2: MDHEN, SYDVKM. CDR3 in amino acids: CASSLQETQYF. The DNA of the CDR3 is TGTGCCAGCAGTTTGCAGGAGACCCAGTACTTC.

A single count supports this clone. The chain recombines TRBV28 with TRBJ2-6; D is unresolved. The CDR3 runs 15 residues. The V end was cut by 4 bases, the J end by 0 bases, with 7 bases between. CDR1 is MDHEN, CDR2 SYDVKM, per germline. In DNA, the CDR3 is TGTGCCAGCAGTTCCGGCCTCTCTGGGGCCAACGTCCTGACTTTC. This gives the protein CASSSGLSGANVLTF.

This chain links TRBV7-9 with TRBJ1-6; TRBD1 aligns across 8 bases. The germline V gene encodes CDR1 SEHNR and CDR2 FQNEAQ (reference sequence). This CDR3 contains 15 residues. V dropped 10 bases and J dropped 0; count of bases not matched to a gene: 5. The DNA of the CDR3 is TGTGCCATCGGGACAGGCGACTCCTATAATTCACCCCTCCACTTT. Residues: CAIGTGDSYNSPLHF.

This chain links TRBV18 with TRBJ1-2; the match to TRBD1 covers 7 bases. CDR1 and CDR2 (germline): KGHSH, LQKENI. The CDR3 length is 14 residues. V gave up 3 bases and J gave up 2 bases; unmatched junction bases: 3. CDR3 bases: TGTGCCAGCTCACCGGACAGGTTGAACTATGGCTACACCTTC. Translated: CASSPDRLNYGYTF.

V and J are TRBV5-1 and TRBJ2-7; a possible D gene is TRBD1 (5 bases). V gave up 3 bases and J gave up 5 bases, with 18 bases separating them. From germline, CDR1 is SGHRS and CDR2 YFSETQ. There are 15 residues in the CDR3. CDR3 sequence: CASSSFDSDLDEQYF. CDR3 DNA sequence: TGCGCCAGCAGCTCCTTCGACAGTGACCTCGACGAGCAGTACTTC.

The V gene is TRBV13, the J gene TRBJ1-1; tentatively, D is TRBD1 (6 bases). The germline V and J ends were trimmed by 2 bases and 2 bases, with 12 bases remaining between them. CDR3 length: 15 amino acids. The germline CDR1 and CDR2 sequences are PRHDT and FYEKMQ (reference sequence). CDR3 sequence: CASSLRKGENTEAFF. CDR3 bases: TGTGCCAGCAGCTTACGAAAGGGGGAAAACACTGAAGCTTTCTTT.

This clone was seen only a few times. The J gene is TRBJ1-2, the V gene TRBV2, with 7 bases matching TRBD1. The CDR3 runs to 12 residues. J was trimmed by 4 bases and V by 8 bases; bases with no gene match: 4. Germline lookup yields CDR1 SNHLY and CDR2 FYNNEI. CDR3 coding DNA: TGTGCCAGCGGGACAGAAGGCTATGGCTACACCTTC. This translates into CASGTEGYGYTF.